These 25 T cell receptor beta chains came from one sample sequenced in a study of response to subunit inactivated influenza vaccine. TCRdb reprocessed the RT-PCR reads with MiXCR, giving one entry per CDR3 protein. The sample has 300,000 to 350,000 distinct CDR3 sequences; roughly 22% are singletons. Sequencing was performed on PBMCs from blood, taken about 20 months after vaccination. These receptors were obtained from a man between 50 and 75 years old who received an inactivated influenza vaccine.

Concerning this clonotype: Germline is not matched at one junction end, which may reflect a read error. CDR3 nucleotides: TGCGCCAGCAGCTCGGTGGAACAGGTGGCCTCTGGGGCCAACGCCCTGACTTTC. This translates into CASSSVEQVASGANALTF. The V gene is TRBV5-1, the J gene TRBJ2-6, with D maybe TRBD1 (5 bases). The V gene's germline CDR1 is SGHRS and CDR2 YFSETQ. CDR3 length equals 18 residues.

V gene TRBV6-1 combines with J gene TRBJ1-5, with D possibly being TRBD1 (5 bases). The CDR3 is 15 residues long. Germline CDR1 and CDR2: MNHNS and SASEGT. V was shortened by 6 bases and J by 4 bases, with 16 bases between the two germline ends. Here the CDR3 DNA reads TGTGCCAGCAGGAAGGATAGACAGTTAAATCAGCCCCAGCATTTT. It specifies CASRKDRQLNQPQHF.

For the CDR3, the DNA is TGTGCCAGCAGTGTACAAGCGGGCGGTGGCGATGAGCAGTTCTTC. Translation: CASSVQAGGGDEQFF. This rearrangement joins TRBV2 to TRBJ2-1; possible D gene TRBD2, 6 bases. This CDR3 has 15 residues. V was shortened by 4 bases and J by 8 bases, with 18 bases between the two germline ends. Germline lookup yields CDR1 SNHLY and CDR2 FYNNEI.

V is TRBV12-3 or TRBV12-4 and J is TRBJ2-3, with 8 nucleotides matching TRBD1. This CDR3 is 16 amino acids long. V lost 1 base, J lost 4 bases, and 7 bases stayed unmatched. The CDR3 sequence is CASSLVSAGGPDTQYF. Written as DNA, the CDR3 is TGTGCCAGCAGTTTAGTTTCGGCAGGGGGCCCAGATACGCAGTATTTT.

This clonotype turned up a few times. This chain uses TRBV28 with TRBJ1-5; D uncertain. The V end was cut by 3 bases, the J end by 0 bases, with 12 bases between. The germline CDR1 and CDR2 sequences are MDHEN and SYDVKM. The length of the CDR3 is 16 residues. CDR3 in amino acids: CASSLYDNISNQPQHF. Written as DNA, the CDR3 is TGTGCCAGCAGTTTGTATGACAACATTAGCAATCAGCCCCAGCATTTT.

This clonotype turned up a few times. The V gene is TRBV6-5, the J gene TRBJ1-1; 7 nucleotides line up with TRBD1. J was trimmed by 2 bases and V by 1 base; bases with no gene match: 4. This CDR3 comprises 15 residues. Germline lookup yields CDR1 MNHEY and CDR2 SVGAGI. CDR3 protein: CASSYLAGGNTEAFF. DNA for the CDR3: TGTGCCAGCAGTTACTTAGCAGGGGGAAACACTGAAGCTTTCTTT.

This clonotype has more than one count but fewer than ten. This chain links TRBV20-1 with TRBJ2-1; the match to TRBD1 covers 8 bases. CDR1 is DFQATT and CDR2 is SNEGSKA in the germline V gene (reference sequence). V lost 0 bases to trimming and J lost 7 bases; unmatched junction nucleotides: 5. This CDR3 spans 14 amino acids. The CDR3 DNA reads TGCAGTGCTAGAGATCTAGACAGGGGTAATGAGCAGTTCTTC. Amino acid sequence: CSARDLDRGNEQFF.

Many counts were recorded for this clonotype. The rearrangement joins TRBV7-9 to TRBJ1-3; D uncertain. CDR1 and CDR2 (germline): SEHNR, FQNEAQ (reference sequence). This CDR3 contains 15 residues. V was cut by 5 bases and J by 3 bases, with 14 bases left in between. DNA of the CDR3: TGTGCCAGCAGCCGGGGAGTTTCGGATGGAAACACCATATATTTT. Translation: CASSRGVSDGNTIYF.

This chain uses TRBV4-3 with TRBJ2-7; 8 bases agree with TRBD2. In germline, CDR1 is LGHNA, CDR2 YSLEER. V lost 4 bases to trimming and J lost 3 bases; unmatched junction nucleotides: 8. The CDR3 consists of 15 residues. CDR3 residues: CASSPTASGRYEQYF. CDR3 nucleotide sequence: TGCGCCAGCAGCCCTACGGCTAGCGGGCGCTACGAGCAGTACTTC.

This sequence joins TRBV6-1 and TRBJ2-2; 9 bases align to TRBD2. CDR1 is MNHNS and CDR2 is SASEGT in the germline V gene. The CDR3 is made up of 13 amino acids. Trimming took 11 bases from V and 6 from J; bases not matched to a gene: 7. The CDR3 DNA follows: TGTGCCGGAGCGGGGGGCGGGCCCGGGGAGCTGTTTTTT. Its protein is CAGAGGGPGELFF.

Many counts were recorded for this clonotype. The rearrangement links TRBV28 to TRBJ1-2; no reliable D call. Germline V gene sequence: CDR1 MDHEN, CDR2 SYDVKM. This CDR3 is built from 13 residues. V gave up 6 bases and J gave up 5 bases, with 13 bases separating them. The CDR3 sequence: CASRARADYGYTF. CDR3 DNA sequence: TGTGCCAGCAGAGCCCGAGCCGATTATGGCTACACCTTC.

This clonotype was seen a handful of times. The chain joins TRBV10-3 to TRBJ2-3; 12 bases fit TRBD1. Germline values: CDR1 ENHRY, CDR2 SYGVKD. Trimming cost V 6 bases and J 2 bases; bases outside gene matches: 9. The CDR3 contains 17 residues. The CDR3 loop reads CAIRSRDRGRDTDTQYF. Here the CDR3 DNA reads TGTGCCATCAGATCCCGGGACAGGGGGCGCGACACAGATACGCAGTATTTT.

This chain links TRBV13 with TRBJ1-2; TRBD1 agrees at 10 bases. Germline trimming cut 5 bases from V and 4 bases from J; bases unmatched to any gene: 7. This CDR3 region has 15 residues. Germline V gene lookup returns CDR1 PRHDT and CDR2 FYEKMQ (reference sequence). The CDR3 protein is CASSTWTGGGYGYTF. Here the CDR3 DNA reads TGTGCCAGCAGCACGTGGACAGGGGGTGGCTATGGCTACACCTTC.

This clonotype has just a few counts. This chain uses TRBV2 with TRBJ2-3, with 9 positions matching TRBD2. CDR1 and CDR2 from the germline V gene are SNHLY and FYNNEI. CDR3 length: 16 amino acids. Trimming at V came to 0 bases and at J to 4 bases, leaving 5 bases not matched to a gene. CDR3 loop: CASSEAPGLAADTQYF. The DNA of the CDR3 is TGTGCCAGCAGTGAAGCGCCGGGACTAGCAGCAGATACGCAGTATTTT. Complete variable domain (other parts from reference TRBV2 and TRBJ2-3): EPEVTQTPSHQVTQMGQEVILRCVPISNHLYFYWYRQILGQKVEFLVSFYNNEISEKSEIFDDQFSVERPDGSNFTLKIRSTKLEDSAMYFCASSEAPGLAADTQYFGPGTRLTVL.

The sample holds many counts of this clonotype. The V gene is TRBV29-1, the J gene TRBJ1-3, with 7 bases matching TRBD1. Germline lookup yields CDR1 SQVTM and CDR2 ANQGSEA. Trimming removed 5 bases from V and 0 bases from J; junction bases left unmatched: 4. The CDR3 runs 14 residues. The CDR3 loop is CSVRQGLSGNTIYF. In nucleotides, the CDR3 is TGCAGCGTTCGACAGGGTCTCTCTGGAAACACCATATATTTT.

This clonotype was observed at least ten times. CDR3 coding DNA: TGTGCCAGCAGTGAAGGTGGCTCTGGAAACACCATATATTTT. It encodes CASSEGGSGNTIYF. V usage is TRBV6-1 and J usage is TRBJ1-3; D ambiguous. The CDR3 is 14 residues long. CDR1 and CDR2 from the germline V gene are MNHNS and SASEGT. Trimming took off 1 base at V and 0 bases at J, with 4 bases between the two ends.

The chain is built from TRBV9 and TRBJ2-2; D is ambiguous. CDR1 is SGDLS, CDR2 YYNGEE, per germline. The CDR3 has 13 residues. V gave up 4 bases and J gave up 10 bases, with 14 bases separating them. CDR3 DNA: TGTGCCAGCAGCCCTCCCGGGTTCGCGGAGCTGTTTTTT. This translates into CASSPPGFAELFF.

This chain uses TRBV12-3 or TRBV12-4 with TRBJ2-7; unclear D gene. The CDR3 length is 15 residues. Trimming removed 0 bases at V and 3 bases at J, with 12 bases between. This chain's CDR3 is CASSLARESRYEQYF. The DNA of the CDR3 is TGTGCCAGCAGTTTAGCGAGAGAAAGTCGCTACGAGCAGTACTTC.

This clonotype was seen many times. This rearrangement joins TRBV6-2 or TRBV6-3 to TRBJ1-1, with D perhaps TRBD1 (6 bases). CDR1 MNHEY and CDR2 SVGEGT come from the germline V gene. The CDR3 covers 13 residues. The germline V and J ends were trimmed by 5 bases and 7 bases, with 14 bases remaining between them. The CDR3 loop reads CASSRLGGFEAFF. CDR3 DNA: TGTGCCAGCAGTCGATTGGGGGGCTTTGAAGCTTTCTTT.

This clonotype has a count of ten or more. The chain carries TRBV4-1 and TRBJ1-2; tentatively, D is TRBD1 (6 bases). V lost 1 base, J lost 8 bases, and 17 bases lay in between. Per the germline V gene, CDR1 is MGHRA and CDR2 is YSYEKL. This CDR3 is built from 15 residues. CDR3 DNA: TGCGCCAGCAGCCAAGGGACAAACAGGGACGGCGGCTACACCTTC. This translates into CASSQGTNRDGGYTF.

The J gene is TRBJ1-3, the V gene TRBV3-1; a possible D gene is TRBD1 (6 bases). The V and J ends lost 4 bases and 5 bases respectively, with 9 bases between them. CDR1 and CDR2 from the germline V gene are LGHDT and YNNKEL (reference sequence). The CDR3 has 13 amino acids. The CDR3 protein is CASSRDKRNTIYF. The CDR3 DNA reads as TGTGCCAGCAGCCGGGACAAGAGAAACACCATATATTTT.

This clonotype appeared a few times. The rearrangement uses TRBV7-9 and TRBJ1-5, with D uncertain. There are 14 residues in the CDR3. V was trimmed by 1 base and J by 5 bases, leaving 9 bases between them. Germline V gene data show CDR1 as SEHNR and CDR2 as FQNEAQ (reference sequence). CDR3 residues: CASSLVVTHQPQHF. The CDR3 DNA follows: TGTGCCAGCAGCTTAGTGGTCACCCATCAGCCCCAGCATTTT.

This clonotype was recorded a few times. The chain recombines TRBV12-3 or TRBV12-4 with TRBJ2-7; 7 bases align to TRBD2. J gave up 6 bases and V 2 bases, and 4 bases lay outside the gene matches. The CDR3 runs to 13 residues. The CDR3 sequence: CASSLSLALEQYF. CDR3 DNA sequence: TGTGCCAGCAGTTTATCACTAGCGCTCGAGCAGTACTTC.

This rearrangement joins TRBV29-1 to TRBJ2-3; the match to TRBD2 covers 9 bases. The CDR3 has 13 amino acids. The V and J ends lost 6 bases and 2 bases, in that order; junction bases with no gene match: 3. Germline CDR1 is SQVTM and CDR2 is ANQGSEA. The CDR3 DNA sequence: TGCAGCGTGGGCGGGAGGGACACAGATACGCAGTATTTT. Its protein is CSVGGRDTDTQYF.

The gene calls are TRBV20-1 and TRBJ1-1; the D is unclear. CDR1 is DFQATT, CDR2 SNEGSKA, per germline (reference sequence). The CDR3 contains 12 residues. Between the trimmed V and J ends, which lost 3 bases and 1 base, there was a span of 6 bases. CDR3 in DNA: TGCAGTGCTAGCGGTCCGAACACTGAAGCTTTCTTT. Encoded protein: CSASGPNTEAFF.